This TCR beta chain was captured in a study of T cell changes during pregnancy in multiple sclerosis. Measured with immunoSEQ multiplex PCR; TCRdb has only the in-frame clones, and not every one. The table has around 110,000 clones, just under 95% seen once; the top ten hold less than 0.9%. Remarks on this clone: One end of the junction is discordant with germline, which a read error may explain.

The CDR3 is 16 amino acids. CDR1 MNHEY and CDR2 SMNVEV come from the germline V gene (reference sequence). Sequenced material: peripheral blood, taken in the third trimester of pregnancy. The chain uses TRBV27 and TRBJ1-5; perhaps TRBD1 as D (6 bases). The receptor was isolated from a female donor in good health, enrolled as a control in a pregnancy study. The CDR3 region has the DNA TGTGCCAGCAGTCTATCGACAGGTATCGGCAATCAGCCCCAGCATTTT. Amino acid sequence: CASSLSTGIGNQPQHF.